This T cell receptor beta chain was obtained from a study of technical replicates of blood from a handful of donors. TCRdb's table, derived via immunoSEQ multiplex PCR, lists solely in-frame clones and lacks some. Of tens of thousands of clones listed, roughly 96% are singletons. This clone has only a few counts. This CDR3 has 15 amino acids. Trimming cost V 0 bases and J 7 bases, with 16 bases left between them. Germline V gene data show CDR1 as SGHNT and CDR2 as YYREEE (reference sequence). The clonotype comes from a human donor in good health. The rearrangement links TRBV5-4 to TRBJ1-2, with a weak D call TRBD1 (6 bases). The source material was T cells isolated from PBMCs. CDR3 loop: CASSLAQTGPGGYTF. The CDR3 DNA follows: TGTGCCAGCAGCTTGGCGCAGACAGGACCAGGTGGCTACACCTTC.